This section outlines one TCR beta chain sequence together with its context. The antigen is unknown. This sample was included in a study of cytomegalovirus exposure and HLA in healthy donors. General study findings and limits: CMV serostatus was the sole immune exposure information available. Across donors, most TCRs were seen rarely, yet some public ones were widespread.

CDR1 is KGHSH and CDR2 is LQKENI in the germline V gene. The CDR3 runs 13 residues. The ends were cut back, 4 bases at V and 4 bases at J, with 10 bases in the middle. The primer mix had 60 Vbeta and 13 Jbeta primers. The repertoire was sequenced with immunoSEQ multiplex PCR; TCRdb's copy has only in-frame clones and lacks some. The sample has 150,000 or so clones, roughly four fifths seen once. The V and J genes are TRBV18 and TRBJ1-1; D not certain. This clonotype was sampled from a man in his thirties or forties in good health and CMV-seropositive. Input material: PBMCs. In DNA form, the CDR3 reads TGTGCCAGCTCACTCACCTCGGGCACTGAAGCTTTCTTT. Translating gives CASSLTSGTEAFF.